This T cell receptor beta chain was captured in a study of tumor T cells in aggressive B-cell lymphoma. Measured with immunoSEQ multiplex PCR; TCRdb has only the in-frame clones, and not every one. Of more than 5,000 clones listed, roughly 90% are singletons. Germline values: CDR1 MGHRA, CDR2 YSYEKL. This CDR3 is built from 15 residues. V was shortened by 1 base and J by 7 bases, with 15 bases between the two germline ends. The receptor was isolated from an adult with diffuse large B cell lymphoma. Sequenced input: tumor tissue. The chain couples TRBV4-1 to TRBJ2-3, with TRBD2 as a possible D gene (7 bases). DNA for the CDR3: TGCGCCAGCAGCCAAGTCCGGGGGGCTAGCTATACGCAGTATTTT. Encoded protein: CASSQVRGASYTQYF.